This T cell receptor (beta chain) was captured in a study of blood T cell repertoires in COVID-19. Across the study: PBMCs, B-cell-depleted T cells, or T cells were the source of the cDNA or gDNA that made up the material.

The protocol was immunoSEQ multiplex PCR, while the TCRdb copy is restricted to in-frame clones and leaves out a portion. This table holds about 48,000 clones, roughly nine tenths found once. The CDR3 is made up of 14 amino acids. CDR1 is SGHRS and CDR2 is YFSETQ in the germline V gene. V lost 0 bases, J lost 8 bases, and 14 bases lay in between. Participant ages covered roughly 18 to 89 years across about two dozen US areas. Assignments of participants to cohorts depended upon their own reported clinical history. All recovered Cohort 3 donors got two negative PCRs, got clearance, or saw symptom resolution.

The TCR originated in a woman in her fifties or sixties who had recovered from COVID-19. The sequenced sample was PBMCs or T cells enriched from blood (not recorded which). The V and J genes are TRBV5-1 and TRBJ1-2, with D uncertain. The CDR3 nucleotides are TGCGCCAGCAGCTTGGCCTCTTGGGGAGACGGCTACACCTTC. Protein sequence: CASSLASWGDGYTF.